Listed below are T cell receptor beta chains from one sample, sequenced in a study of beta chain features in type 1 diabetes. Generated by immunoSEQ multiplex PCR, the TCRdb table keeps only in-frame clones and is missing some. The table shows about 160,000 clones, with roughly 10% occurring only once. Specimen: central memory CD4+ T cells from blood. The receptors were sampled from a woman aged 30 to 39 with type 1 diabetes. Each CDR3 is given with its conserved first and last residue. A D gene is named only where the DNA matches it firmly. A row's size may be missing; if present it is once, few, many or a size class.

cdr3_length j_call d_call v_call clone_size cdr3_nt cdr3_aa
14 TRBJ1-1 - TRBV18 - TGTGCCAGCTCCCTAAGGGCGGGGAACACTGAAGCTTTCTTT CASSLRAGNTEAFF
14 TRBJ2-3 TRBD1 TRBV5-1 - TGCGCCAGCGGAAGACAGGGGACAACAGATACGCAGTATTTT CASGRQGTTDTQYF
12 TRBJ2-1 - TRBV5-1 few TGCGCCAGCAGCACTAGTATTTCTGAGCAGTTCTTC CASSTSISEQFF
13 TRBJ2-7 TRBD1 TRBV11-3 few TGTGCCAGCAGCGCATCTTACAGGGGCGAGCAGTACTTC CASSASYRGEQYF
14 TRBJ1-1 TRBD1 TRBV28 - TGTGCCAGCATCACAGGGGGCCACGGCACTGAAGCTTTCTTT CASITGGHGTEAFF
13 TRBJ2-5 - TRBV19 few TGTGCCAGTAGTATGGAGTTTTTGGAGACCCAGTACTTC CASSMEFLETQYF
13 TRBJ2-1 - TRBV7-8 - - CASSLAWAGGAFF
14 TRBJ2-7 - TRBV5-4 - TGTGCCAGCAGCGGGGCTCTTAGCTCCTACGAGCAGTACTTC CASSGALSSYEQYF
15 TRBJ2-1 - TRBV4-2 - TGTGCCAGCAGCCTAGATGAGAATTCTTACAATGAGCAGTTCTTC CASSLDENSYNEQFF
14 TRBJ2-3 - TRBV19 few TGTGCCAGGAAAAGCGGGCCGAGCACAGATACGCAGTATTTT CARKSGPSTDTQYF
16 TRBJ2-2 TRBD1 TRBV11-2 - TGTGCCAGCAGCCGCACCGAACAGGGGCTTACCGGGGAGCTGTTTTTT CASSRTEQGLTGELFF
14 TRBJ2-2 TRBD2 TRBV2 - TGTGCCAGCAGTCCCCAGCGGGGGACCGGGGAGCTGTTTTTT CASSPQRGTGELFF
13 TRBJ2-1 - TRBV6-1 few TGTGCCAGCAGAAGGAACAGGGTCAATGAGCAGTTCTTC CASRRNRVNEQFF
11 TRBJ2-7 - TRBV20-1 few TGCAGTACCGACGGGTCCTACGAGCAGTACTTC CSTDGSYEQYF